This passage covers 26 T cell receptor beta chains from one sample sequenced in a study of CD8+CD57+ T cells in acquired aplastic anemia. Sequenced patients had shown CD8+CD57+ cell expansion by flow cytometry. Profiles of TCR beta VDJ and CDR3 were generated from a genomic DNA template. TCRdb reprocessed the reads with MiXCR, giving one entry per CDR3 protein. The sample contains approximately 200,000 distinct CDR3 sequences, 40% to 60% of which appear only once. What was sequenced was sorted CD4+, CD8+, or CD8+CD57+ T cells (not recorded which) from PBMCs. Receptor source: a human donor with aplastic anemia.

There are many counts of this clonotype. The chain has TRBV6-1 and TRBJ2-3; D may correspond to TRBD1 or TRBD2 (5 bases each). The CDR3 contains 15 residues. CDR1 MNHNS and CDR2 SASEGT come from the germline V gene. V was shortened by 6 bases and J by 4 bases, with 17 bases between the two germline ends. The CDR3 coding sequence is TGTGCCAGCAGCTTAGAGGGGCTTTCTGCAGATACGCAGTATTTT. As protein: CASSLEGLSADTQYF.

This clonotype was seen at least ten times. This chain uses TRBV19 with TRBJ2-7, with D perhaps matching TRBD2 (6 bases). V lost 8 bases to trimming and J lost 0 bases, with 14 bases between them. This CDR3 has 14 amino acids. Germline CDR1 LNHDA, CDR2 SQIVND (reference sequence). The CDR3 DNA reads TGTGCCAGTGCATACGACGGGAGCTCCTACGAGCAGTACTTC. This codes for CASAYDGSSYEQYF.

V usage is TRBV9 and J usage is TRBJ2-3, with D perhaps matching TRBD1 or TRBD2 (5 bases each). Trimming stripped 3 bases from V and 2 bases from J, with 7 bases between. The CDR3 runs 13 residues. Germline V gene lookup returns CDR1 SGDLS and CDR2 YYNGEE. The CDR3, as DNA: TGTGCCAGCAGCGAGGGGACCACAGATACGCAGTATTTT. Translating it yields CASSEGTTDTQYF.

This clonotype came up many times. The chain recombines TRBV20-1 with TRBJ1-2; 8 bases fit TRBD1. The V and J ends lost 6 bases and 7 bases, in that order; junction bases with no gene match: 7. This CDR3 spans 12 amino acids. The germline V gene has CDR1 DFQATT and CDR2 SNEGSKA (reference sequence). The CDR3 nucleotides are TGCAGTGCGCAGACAGGGGTGGGTGGCTACACCTTC. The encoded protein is CSAQTGVGGYTF.

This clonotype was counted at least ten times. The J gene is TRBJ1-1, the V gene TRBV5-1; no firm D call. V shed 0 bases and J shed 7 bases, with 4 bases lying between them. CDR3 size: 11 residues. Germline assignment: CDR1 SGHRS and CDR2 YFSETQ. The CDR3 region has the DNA TGCGCCAGCAGCTTGGGGGTTGAAGCTTTCTTT. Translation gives CASSLGVEAFF.

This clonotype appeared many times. The CDR3 protein is CSARTGYGYTF. The CDR3 coding sequence is TGCAGTGCCAGGACCGGCTATGGCTACACCTTC. The chain joins TRBV20-1 to TRBJ1-2; no clear D. CDR1 is DFQATT, CDR2 SNEGSKA, per germline (reference sequence). CDR3 length: 11 residues. With 6 bases removed from V and 4 bases from J, the gap between germline ends came to 9 bases.

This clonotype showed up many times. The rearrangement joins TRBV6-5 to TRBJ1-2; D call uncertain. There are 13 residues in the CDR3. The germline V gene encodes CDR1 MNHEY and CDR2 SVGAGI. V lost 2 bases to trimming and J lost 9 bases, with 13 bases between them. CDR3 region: CASSYRVKARYTF. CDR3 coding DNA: TGTGCCAGCAGTTACAGGGTTAAAGCTCGCTACACCTTC.

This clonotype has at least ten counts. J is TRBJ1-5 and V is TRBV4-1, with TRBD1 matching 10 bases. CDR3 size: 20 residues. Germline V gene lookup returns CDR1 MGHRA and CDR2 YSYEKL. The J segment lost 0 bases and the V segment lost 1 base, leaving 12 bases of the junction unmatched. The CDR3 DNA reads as TGCGCCAGCAGCCAAGGGGTAGGGACAGGGGTACCCTATAGCAATCAGCCCCAGCATTTT. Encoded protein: CASSQGVGTGVPYSNQPQHF.

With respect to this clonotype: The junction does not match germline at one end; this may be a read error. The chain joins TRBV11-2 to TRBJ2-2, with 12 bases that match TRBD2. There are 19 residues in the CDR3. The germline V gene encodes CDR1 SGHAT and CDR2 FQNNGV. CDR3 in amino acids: CASSQDRASGGAYTGELFF. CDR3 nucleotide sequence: TGCGCCAGCAGCCAAGATAGGGCTAGCGGGGGGGCCTACACCGGGGAGCTGTTTTTT.

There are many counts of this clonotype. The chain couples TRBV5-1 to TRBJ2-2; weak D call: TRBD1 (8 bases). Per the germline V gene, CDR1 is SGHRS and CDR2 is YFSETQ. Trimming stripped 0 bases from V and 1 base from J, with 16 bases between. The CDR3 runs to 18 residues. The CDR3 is CASSLGTGSSGNTGELFF. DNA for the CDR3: TGCGCCAGCAGCTTGGGGACAGGGTCTAGCGGGAACACCGGGGAGCTGTTTTTT.

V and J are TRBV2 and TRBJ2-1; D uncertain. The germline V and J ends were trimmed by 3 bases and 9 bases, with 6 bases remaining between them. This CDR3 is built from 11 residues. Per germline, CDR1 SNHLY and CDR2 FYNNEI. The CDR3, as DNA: TGTGCCAGCAGTGACCTAGTTGAGCAGTTCTTC. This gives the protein CASSDLVEQFF.

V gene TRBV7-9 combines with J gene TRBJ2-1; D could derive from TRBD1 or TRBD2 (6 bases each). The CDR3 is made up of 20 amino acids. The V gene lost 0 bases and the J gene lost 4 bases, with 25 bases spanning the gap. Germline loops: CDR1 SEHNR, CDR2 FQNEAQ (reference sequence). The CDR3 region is CASSLAGVHGGLQYYNEQFF. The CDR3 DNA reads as TGTGCCAGCAGCTTAGCGGGGGTGCACGGGGGCCTACAATATTACAATGAGCAGTTCTTC. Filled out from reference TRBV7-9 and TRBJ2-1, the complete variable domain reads DTGVSQNPRHKITKRGQNVTFRCDPISEHNRLYWYRQTLGQGPEFLTYFQNEAQLEKSRLLSDRFSAERPKGSFSTLEIQRTEQGDSAMYLCASSLAGVHGGLQYYNEQFFGPGTRLTVL.

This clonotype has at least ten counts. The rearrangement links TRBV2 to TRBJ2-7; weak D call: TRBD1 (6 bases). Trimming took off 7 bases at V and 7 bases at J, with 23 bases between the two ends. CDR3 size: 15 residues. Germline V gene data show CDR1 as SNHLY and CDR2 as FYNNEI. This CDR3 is CASTRIPQGEGEQYF. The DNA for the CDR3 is TGTGCCAGCACTCGAATTCCACAGGGCGAGGGAGAGCAGTACTTC.

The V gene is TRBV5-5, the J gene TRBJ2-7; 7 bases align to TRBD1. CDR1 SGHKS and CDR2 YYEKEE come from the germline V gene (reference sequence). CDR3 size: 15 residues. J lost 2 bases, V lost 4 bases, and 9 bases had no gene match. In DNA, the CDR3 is TGTGCCAGCAGCCAAGCTGGGACAGCTACCTACGAGCAGTACTTC. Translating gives CASSQAGTATYEQYF.

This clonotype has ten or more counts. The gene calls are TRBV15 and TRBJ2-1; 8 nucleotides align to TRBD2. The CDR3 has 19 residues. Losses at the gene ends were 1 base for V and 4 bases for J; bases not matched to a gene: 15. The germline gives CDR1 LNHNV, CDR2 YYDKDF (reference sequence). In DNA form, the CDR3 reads TGTGCCACCAGCAGAGCGAGGGGTAGCGGGGTGTCCAAATACAATGAGCAGTTCTTC. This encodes CATSRARGSGVSKYNEQFF.

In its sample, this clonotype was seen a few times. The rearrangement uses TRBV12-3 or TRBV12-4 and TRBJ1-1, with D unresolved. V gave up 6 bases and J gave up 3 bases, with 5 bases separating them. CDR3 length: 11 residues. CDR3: CASRHDTEAFF. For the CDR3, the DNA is TGTGCCAGCAGGCATGACACTGAAGCTTTCTTT.

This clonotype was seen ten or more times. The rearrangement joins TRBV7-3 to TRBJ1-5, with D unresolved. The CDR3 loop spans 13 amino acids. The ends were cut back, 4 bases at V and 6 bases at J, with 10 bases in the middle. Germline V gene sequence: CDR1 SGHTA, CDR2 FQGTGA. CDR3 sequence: CASSSGGGQPQHF. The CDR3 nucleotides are TGTGCCAGCAGCTCGGGTGGAGGTCAGCCCCAGCATTTT.

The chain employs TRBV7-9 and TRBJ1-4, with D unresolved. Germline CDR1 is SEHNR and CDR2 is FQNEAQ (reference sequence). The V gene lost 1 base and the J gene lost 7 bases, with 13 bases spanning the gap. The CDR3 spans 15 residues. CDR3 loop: CASSLGGPGGEKLFF. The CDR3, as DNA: TGTGCCAGCAGCTTAGGGGGTCCCGGCGGTGAAAAACTGTTTTTT.

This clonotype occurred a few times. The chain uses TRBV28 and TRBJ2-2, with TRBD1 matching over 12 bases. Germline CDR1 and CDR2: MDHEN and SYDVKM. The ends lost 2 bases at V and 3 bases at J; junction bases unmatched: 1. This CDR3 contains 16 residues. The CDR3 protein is CASSLGDRGHTGELFF. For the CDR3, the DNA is TGTGCCAGCAGTTTAGGGGACAGGGGGCACACCGGGGAGCTGTTTTTT. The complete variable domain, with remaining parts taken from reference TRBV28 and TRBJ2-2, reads DVKVTQSSRYLVKRTGEKVFLECVQDMDHENMFWYRQDPGLGLRLIYFSYDVKMKEKGDIPEGYSVSREKKERFSLILESASTNQTSMYLCASSLGDRGHTGELFFGEGSRLTVL.

The CDR3 is CASSHRGLNTEAFF. The CDR3 bases are TGTGCCAGCAGTCACAGGGGGTTGAACACTGAAGCTTTCTTT. The chain combines TRBV6-5 with TRBJ1-1; 8 positions match TRBD1. The CDR3 covers 14 residues. The germline V gene encodes CDR1 MNHEY and CDR2 SVGAGI. The V gene end was trimmed by 5 bases and the J gene end by 0 bases; junction bases not matched to a gene: 2.

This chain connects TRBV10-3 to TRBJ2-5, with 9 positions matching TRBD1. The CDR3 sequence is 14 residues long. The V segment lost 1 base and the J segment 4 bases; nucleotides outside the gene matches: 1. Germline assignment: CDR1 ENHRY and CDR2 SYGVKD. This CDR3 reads CAISELTGGETQYF. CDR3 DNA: TGTGCCATCAGTGAGTTGACAGGGGGAGAGACCCAGTACTTC.

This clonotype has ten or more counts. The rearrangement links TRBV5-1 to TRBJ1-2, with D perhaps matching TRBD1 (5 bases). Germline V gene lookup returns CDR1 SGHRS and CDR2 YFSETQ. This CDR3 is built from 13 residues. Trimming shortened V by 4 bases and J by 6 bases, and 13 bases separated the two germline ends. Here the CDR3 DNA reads TGCGCCAGCAGCCTCTCAGGGTCAGATGGCTACACCTTC. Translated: CASSLSGSDGYTF.

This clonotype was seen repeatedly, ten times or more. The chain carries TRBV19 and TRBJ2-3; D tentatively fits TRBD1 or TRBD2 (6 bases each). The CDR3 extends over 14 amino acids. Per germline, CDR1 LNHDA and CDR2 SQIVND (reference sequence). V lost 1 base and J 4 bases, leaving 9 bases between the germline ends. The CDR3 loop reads CASSIGGASDTQYF. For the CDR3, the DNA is TGTGCCAGTAGTATAGGGGGGGCCTCAGATACGCAGTATTTT.

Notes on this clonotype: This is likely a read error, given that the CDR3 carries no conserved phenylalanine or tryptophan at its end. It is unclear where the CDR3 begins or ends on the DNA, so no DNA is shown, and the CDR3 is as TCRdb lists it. CDR3 sequence: CASSGGGG. This chain connects TRBV2 to TRBJ1-1. Inclusive of both ends, the CDR3 amounts to 8 amino acids. The germline CDR1 and CDR2 sequences are SNHLY and FYNNEI.

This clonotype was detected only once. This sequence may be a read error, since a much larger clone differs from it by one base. CDR3 amino acids: CASRPRGDEQSF. In DNA, the CDR3 is TGTGCCAGCAGGCCCAGAGGGGATGAGCAGTCCTTC. The chain couples TRBV6-5 to TRBJ2-1; possibly TRBD1 or TRBD2 for D (5 bases each). Germline-derived CDR1 and CDR2 are MNHEY and SVGAGI. The CDR3 is made up of 12 amino acids.

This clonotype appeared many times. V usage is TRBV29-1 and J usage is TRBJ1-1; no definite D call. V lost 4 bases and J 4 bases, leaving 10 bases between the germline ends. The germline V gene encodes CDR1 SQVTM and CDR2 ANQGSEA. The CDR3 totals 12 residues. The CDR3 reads CSVVQGGTEAFF. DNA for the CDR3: TGCAGCGTTGTACAAGGAGGCACTGAAGCTTTCTTT.